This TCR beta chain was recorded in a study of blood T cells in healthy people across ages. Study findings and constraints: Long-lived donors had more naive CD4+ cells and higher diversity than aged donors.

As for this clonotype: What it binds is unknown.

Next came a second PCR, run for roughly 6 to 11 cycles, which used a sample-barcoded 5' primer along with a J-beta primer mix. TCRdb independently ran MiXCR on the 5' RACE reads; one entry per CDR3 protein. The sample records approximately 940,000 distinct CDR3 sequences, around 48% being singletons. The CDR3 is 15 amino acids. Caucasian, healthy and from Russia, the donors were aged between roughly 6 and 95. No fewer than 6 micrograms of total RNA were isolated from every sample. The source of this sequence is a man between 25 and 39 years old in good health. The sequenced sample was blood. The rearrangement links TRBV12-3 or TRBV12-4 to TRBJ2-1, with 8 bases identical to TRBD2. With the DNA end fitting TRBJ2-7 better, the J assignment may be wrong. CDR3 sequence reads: CASSVKAGETYEQYF. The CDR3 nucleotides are TGTGCCAGCAGCGTAAAAGCGGGGGAAACCTACGAGCAGTACTTC.